Listed below are T cell receptor beta chains from one sample, sequenced in a study of Tregs in tolerant kidney transplant recipients. Libraries were prepared by immunoSEQ multiplex PCR; TCRdb keeps only in-frame clonotypes and omits some of them. The repertoire includes more than 60,000 clones, 70% to 90% of them detected once, and 2.1% sits in the top ten. Material: Tregs from blood, obtained before the transplant. These receptors were collected from a human donor who received a combined kidney and bone marrow transplant. The CDR3 runs from the conserved cysteine through the conserved F or W. Each record gives: CDR3 protein, CDR3 DNA, clone size, J gene, D gene, V gene. D genes are given only for firm matches. Rows may omit the clone size; those that give it use once, few, many or a size class.

CDR3aa: CASSFSGTPRFEAFF
CDR3nt: TGTGCCAGCAGCTTCTCCGGGACCCCTCGTTTTGAAGCTTTCTTT
abundance: -
j_gene: TRBJ1-1
d_gene: -
v_gene: TRBV11-2

CDR3aa: CASSLALVDEAFF
CDR3nt: TGTGCCAGCAGCTTGGCCCTGGTGGACGAAGCTTTCTTT
abundance: -
j_gene: TRBJ1-1
d_gene: -
v_gene: TRBV5-6

CDR3aa: CASSPGQGFSTQHF
CDR3nt: TGTGCCAGCAGCCCGGGACAGGGATTTTCAACCCAGCATTTT
abundance: -
j_gene: TRBJ1-5
d_gene: TRBD1
v_gene: TRBV28

CDR3aa: CASSPDRPSNQPQHF
CDR3nt: TGTGCCAGCAGTCCGGACAGGCCAAGCAATCAGCCCCAGCATTTT
abundance: -
j_gene: TRBJ1-5
d_gene: TRBD1
v_gene: TRBV6-6

CDR3aa: CASSARPYEQYF
CDR3nt: TGTGCCAGCAGCGCAAGACCCTACGAGCAGTACTTC
abundance: -
j_gene: TRBJ2-7
d_gene: -
v_gene: TRBV5-6

CDR3aa: CASSLARDRGTNEQYF
CDR3nt: TGTGCCAGCAGTTTAGCACGGGACAGGGGGACTAACGAGCAGTACTTC
abundance: -
j_gene: TRBJ2-7
d_gene: TRBD1
v_gene: TRBV27

CDR3aa: CASSGPSGATGELFF
CDR3nt: TGTGCCAGCAGTGGTCCTAGCGGTGCAACCGGGGAGCTGTTTTTT
abundance: -
j_gene: TRBJ2-2
d_gene: TRBD2
v_gene: TRBV2

CDR3aa: CASSLRGENYEQYF
CDR3nt: TGTGCCAGCAGCCTCCGAGGGGAGAACTACGAGCAGTACTTC
abundance: few
j_gene: TRBJ2-7
d_gene: -
v_gene: TRBV7-2

CDR3aa: CASGPTSNGGYTF
CDR3nt: TGTGCTAGTGGCCCTACGTCGAACGGTGGCTACACCTTC
abundance: -
j_gene: TRBJ1-2
d_gene: -
v_gene: TRBV12-5

CDR3aa: CASSRTSGGSYEQYF
CDR3nt: TGTGCCAGCAGCCGTACTAGCGGGGGGTCCTACGAGCAGTACTTC
abundance: -
j_gene: TRBJ2-7
d_gene: TRBD2
v_gene: TRBV7-6

CDR3aa: CASSPDRARNQPQHF
CDR3nt: TGTGCCAGCAGTCCGGACAGGGCCCGCAATCAGCCCCAGCATTTT
abundance: once
j_gene: TRBJ1-5
d_gene: TRBD1
v_gene: TRBV2

CDR3aa: CASSPTAGTYQYGELFF
CDR3nt: TGCGCCAGCAGCCCAACGGCCGGGACCTATCAATACGGGGAGCTGTTTTTT
abundance: -
j_gene: TRBJ2-2
d_gene: -
v_gene: TRBV4-1

CDR3aa: CASSYPHTDTQYF
CDR3nt: TGTGCCAGCAGTTACCCCCACACAGATACGCAGTATTTT
abundance: -
j_gene: TRBJ2-3
d_gene: -
v_gene: TRBV6-6

CDR3aa: CASSPLAGGTDTQYF
CDR3nt: TGTGCCAGCAGTCCTTTAGCGGGAGGCACAGATACGCAGTATTTT
abundance: -
j_gene: TRBJ2-3
d_gene: TRBD2
v_gene: TRBV2

CDR3aa: CASRERGMNTEAFF
CDR3nt: TGTGCCAGCCGGGAACGGGGAATGAACACTGAAGCTTTCTTT
abundance: -
j_gene: TRBJ1-1
d_gene: -
v_gene: TRBV2

CDR3aa: CSVERAGANVLTF
CDR3nt: TGCAGCGTTGAGAGGGCTGGGGCCAACGTCCTGACTTTC
abundance: -
j_gene: TRBJ2-6
d_gene: -
v_gene: TRBV29-1